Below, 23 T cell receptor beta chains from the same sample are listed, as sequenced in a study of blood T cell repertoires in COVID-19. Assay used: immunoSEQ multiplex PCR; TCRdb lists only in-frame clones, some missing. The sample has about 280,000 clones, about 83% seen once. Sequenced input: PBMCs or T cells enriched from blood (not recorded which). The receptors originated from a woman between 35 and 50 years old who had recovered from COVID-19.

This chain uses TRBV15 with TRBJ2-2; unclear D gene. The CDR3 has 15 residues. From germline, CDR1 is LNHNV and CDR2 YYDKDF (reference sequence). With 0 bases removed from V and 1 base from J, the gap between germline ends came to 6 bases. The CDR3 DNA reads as TGTGCCACCAGCAGAGATCGACTGAACACCGGGGAGCTGTTTTTT. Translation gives CATSRDRLNTGELFF.

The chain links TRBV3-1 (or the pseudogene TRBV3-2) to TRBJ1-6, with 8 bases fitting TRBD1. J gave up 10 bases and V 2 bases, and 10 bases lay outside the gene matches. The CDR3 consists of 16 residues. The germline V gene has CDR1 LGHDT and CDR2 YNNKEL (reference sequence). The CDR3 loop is CASSQLPGQAQSPLHF. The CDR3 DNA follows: TGTGCCAGCAGCCAACTCCCGGGACAGGCGCAGTCACCCCTCCACTTT.

CDR3 coding DNA: TGCGCCAGCAGCTTGGCGTCGACAGGGGCCAACGTCCTGACTTTC. Its protein is CASSLASTGANVLTF. The genes are TRBV5-1 and TRBJ2-6; no definite D call. Germline-derived CDR1 and CDR2 are SGHRS and YFSETQ. The CDR3 extends over 15 amino acids. V shed 0 bases and J shed 4 bases, with 8 bases lying between them.

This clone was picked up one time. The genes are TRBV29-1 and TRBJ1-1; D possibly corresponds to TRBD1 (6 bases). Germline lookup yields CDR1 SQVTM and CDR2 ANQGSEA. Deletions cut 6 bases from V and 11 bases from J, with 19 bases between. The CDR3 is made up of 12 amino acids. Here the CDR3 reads CSVVTGPATAFF. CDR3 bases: TGCAGCGTCGTGACAGGCCCAGCCACGGCTTTCTTT.

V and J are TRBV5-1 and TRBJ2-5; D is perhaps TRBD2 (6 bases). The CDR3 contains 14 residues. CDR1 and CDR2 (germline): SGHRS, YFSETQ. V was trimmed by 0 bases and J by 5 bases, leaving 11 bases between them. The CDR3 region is CASSLGGVLETQYF. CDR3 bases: TGCGCCAGCAGCTTGGGGGGGGTCCTGGAGACCCAGTACTTC.

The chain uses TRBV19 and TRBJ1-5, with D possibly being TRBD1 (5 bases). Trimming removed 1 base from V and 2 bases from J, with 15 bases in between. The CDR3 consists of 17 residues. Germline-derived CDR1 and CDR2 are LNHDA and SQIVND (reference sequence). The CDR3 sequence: CASSIVDQGQGNQPQHF. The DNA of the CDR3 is TGTGCCAGTAGTATAGTTGACCAGGGCCAAGGCAATCAGCCCCAGCATTTT.

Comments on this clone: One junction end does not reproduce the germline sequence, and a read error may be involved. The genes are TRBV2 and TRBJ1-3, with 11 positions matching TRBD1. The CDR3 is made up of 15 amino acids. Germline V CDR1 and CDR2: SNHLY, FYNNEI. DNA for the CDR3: TGTGCCAGCAGAGAAGGGACAGGGGGAAGGTACACCATATATTTT. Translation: CASREGTGGRYTIYF. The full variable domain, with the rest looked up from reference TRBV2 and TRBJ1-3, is EPEVTQTPSHQVTQMGQEVILRCVPISNHLYFYWYRQILGQKVEFLVSFYNNEISEKSEIFDDQFSVERPDGSNFTLKIRSTKLEDSAMYFCASREGTGGRYTIYFGEGSWLTVV.

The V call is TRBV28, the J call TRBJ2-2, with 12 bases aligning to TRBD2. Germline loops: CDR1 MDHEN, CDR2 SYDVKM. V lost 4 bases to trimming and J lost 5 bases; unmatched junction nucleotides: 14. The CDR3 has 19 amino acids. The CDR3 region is CASSSRLAGELGRTGELFF. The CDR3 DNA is TGTGCCAGCAGTTCTAGACTAGCGGGAGAATTAGGGCGGACCGGGGAGCTGTTTTTT. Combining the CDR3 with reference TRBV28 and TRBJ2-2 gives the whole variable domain DVKVTQSSRYLVKRTGEKVFLECVQDMDHENMFWYRQDPGLGLRLIYFSYDVKMKEKGDIPEGYSVSREKKERFSLILESASTNQTSMYLCASSSRLAGELGRTGELFFGEGSRLTVL.

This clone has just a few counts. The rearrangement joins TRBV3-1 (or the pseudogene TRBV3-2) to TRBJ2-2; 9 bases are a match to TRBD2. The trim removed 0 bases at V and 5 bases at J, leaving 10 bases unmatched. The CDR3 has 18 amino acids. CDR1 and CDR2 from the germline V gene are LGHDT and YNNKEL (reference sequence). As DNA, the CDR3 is TGTGCCAGCAGCCAAGATATTCGGCGGGAGGGCGATACCGGGGAGCTGTTTTTT. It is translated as CASSQDIRREGDTGELFF.

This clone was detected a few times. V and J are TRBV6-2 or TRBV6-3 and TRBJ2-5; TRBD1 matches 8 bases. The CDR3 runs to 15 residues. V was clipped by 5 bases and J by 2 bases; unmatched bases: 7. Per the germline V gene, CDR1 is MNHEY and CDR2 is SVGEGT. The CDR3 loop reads CASSETGVAQETQYF. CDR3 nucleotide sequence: TGTGCCAGCAGTGAGACAGGGGTGGCACAAGAGACCCAGTACTTC.

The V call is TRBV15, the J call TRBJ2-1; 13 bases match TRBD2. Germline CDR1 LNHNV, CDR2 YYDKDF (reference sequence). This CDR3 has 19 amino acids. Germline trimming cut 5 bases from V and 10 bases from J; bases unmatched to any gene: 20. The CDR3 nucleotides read TGTGCCACCAGCTCCCGGACTCGGGCCCGGACTAGCGGGAGAAACGAGCAGTTCTTC. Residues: CATSSRTRARTSGRNEQFF.

The CDR3 sequence is CASSLPGSYEQYF. CDR3 DNA: TGTGCCAGCAGCTTACCGGGTTCCTACGAGCAGTACTTC. The chain combines TRBV7-6 with TRBJ2-7; D is ambiguous. Deletions cut 2 bases from V and 1 base from J, with 6 bases between. This CDR3 is built from 13 residues. Looked up from germline, CDR1 is SGHVS and CDR2 is FNYEAQ.

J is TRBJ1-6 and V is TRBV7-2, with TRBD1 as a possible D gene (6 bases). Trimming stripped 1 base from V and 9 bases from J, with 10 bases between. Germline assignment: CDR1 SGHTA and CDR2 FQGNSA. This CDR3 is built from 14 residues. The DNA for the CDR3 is TGTGCCAGCAGCTTAGTACAGGGAGTTTCACCCCTCCACTTT. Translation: CASSLVQGVSPLHF.

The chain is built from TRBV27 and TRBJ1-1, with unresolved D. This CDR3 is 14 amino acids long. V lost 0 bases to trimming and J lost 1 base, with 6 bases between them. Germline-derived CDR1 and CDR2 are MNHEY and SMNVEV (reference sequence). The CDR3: CASSLSAGNTEAFF. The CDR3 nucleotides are TGTGCCAGCAGTTTATCAGCGGGGAACACTGAAGCTTTCTTT.

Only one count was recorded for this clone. CDR3 protein: CASTRQGRSYNSPLHF. In DNA form, the CDR3 reads TGTGCCAGCACCAGACAGGGACGCTCCTATAATTCACCCCTCCACTTT. This chain links TRBV28 with TRBJ1-6; 7 bases match TRBD1. Germline V gene sequence: CDR1 MDHEN, CDR2 SYDVKM. The CDR3 is 16 residues long. V lost 7 bases, J lost 0 bases, and 6 bases stayed unmatched.

Written as DNA, the CDR3 is TGTGCCAGCCGTAGTGGAGCGGGAGTCGGCGAGCAGTTCTTC. It is translated as CASRSGAGVGEQFF. The chain carries TRBV9 and TRBJ2-1; 8 nucleotides align to TRBD2. The CDR3 runs to 14 residues. Germline assignment: CDR1 SGDLS and CDR2 YYNGEE. V trimming: 7 bases; J trimming: 10 bases; junction bases outside the gene matches: 13.

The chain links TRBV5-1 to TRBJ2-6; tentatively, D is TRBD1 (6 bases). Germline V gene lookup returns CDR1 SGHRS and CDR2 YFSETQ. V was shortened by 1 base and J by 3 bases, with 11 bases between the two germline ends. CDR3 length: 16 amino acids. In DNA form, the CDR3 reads TGCGCCAGCAGCTTGACCCAGGGGAGTGGGGCCAACGTCCTGACTTTC. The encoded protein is CASSLTQGSGANVLTF. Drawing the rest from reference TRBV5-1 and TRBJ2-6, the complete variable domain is KAGVTQTPRYLIKTRGQQVTLSCSPISGHRSVSWYQQTPGQGLQFLFEYFSETQRNKGNFPGRFSGRQFSNSRSEMNVSTLELGDSALYLCASSLTQGSGANVLTFGAGSRLTVL.

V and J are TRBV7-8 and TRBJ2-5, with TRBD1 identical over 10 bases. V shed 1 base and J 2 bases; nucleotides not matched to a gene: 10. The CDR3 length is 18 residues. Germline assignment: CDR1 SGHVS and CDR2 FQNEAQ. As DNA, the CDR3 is TGTGCCAGCAGCTTAGGGGGCTTGGGACAGGGGTTTCAAGAGACCCAGTACTTC. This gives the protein CASSLGGLGQGFQETQYF.

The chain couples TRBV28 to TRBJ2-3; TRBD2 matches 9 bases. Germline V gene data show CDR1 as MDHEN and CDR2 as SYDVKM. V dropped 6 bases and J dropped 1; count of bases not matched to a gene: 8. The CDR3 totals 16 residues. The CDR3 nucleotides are TGTGCCAGCAGACGATTGAGCGGGAGGCGCACAGATACGCAGTATTTT. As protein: CASRRLSGRRTDTQYF.

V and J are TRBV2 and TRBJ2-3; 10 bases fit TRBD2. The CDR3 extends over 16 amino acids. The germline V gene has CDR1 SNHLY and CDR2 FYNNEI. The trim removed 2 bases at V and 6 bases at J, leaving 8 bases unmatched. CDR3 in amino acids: CASSELGSGRSDTQYF. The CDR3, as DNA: TGTGCCAGCAGTGAATTAGGTAGCGGGAGGTCGGATACGCAGTATTTT.

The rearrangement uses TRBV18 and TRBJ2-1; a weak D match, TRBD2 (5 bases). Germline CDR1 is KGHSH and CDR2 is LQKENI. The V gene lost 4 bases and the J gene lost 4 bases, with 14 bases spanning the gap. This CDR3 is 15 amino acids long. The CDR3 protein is CASSLRDYGYNEQFF. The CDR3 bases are TGTGCCAGCTCACTACGGGATTACGGATACAATGAGCAGTTCTTC.

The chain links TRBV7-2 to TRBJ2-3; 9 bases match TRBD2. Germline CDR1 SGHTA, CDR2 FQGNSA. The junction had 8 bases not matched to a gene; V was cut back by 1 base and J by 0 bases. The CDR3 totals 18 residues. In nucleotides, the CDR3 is TGTGCCAGCAGCTTAGTGCCAGCTAGCGGGGCTAGCACAGATACGCAGTATTTT. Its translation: CASSLVPASGASTDTQYF.

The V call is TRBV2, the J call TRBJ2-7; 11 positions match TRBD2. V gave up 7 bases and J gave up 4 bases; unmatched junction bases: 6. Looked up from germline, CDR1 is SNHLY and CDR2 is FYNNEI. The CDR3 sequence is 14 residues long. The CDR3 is CASIGLAGWYEQYF. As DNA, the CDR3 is TGTGCCAGCATAGGACTAGCGGGTTGGTACGAGCAGTACTTC.